The TCR beta chain described here comes from a study of T cell repertoires in ileal Crohn's disease. Note on this clone: Its antigen is unknown.

Germline CDR1 LNHNV, CDR2 YYDKDF (reference sequence). The CDR3 has 13 amino acids. Trimming left V 8 bases short and J 6 bases short, with 14 bases between. General study results and limits: Sorted CD8 T cells held more high-frequency clones than CD4. Clonality above 26.8% at surgery always came with endoscopic recurrence.

Produced via immunoSEQ multiplex PCR; TCRdb's table is partial and in-frame only. The data show some 14,000 clones, around four fifths seen once. Sequences were obtained from ileal tissue. This clonotype was obtained from an adult with Crohn's disease. This rearrangement joins TRBV15 to TRBJ2-4, with a tentative D call TRBD2 (6 bases). The CDR3 sequence: CATEGRPVNIQYF. For the CDR3, the DNA is TGTGCCACCGAGGGGAGGCCGGTAAACATTCAGTACTTC.